Below, 24 T cell receptor beta chains from the same sample are listed, as sequenced in a study of blood T cell repertoires in COVID-19. The method was immunoSEQ multiplex PCR; TCRdb's version includes in-frame clones alone and lacks a portion of them. The sample comprises about 210,000 clones, 70% to 90% of which are singletons, and 0.72% rests with the top ten. Input material: peripheral blood. These receptors were collected from a man in his forties with acute or convalescent COVID-19.

The V gene is TRBV3-1 (or the pseudogene TRBV3-2), the J gene TRBJ1-2; 7 bases align to TRBD1. Losses at the gene ends were 2 bases for V and 5 bases for J; bases not matched to a gene: 11. In germline, CDR1 is LGHDT, CDR2 YNNKEL (reference sequence). The CDR3 is 16 residues long. As DNA, the CDR3 is TGTGCCAGCAGCCAACTCCATGGGGCCAGGGGGTATGGCTACACCTTC. This encodes CASSQLHGARGYGYTF.

This chain connects TRBV19 to TRBJ2-1; 9 positions agree with TRBD2. Germline CDR1 and CDR2: LNHDA and SQIVND (reference sequence). V lost 5 bases to trimming and J lost 7 bases; unmatched junction nucleotides: 6. The CDR3 extends over 14 amino acids. For the CDR3, the DNA is TGTGCCAGTAGTCGCGGGAGGGCCGAAAATGAGCAGTTCTTC. It translates to CASSRGRAENEQFF.

The J gene is TRBJ2-7, the V gene TRBV27; 9 nucleotides agree with TRBD1. CDR1 MNHEY and CDR2 SMNVEV come from the germline V gene (reference sequence). The ends lost 5 bases at V and 2 bases at J; junction bases unmatched: 4. This CDR3 region has 14 residues. Written as DNA, the CDR3 is TGTGCCAGCAGTAGGGGACAGGGCACCTACGAGCAGTACTTC. Translation: CASSRGQGTYEQYF.

The chain employs TRBV28 and TRBJ1-6; 7 bases match TRBD1. V lost 1 base, J lost 7 bases, and 4 bases stayed unmatched. CDR1 and CDR2 (germline): MDHEN, SYDVKM. The CDR3 extends over 15 amino acids. The CDR3 reads CASSLSTGLNSPLHF. DNA of the CDR3: TGTGCCAGCAGTTTATCGACAGGGCTCAATTCACCCCTCCACTTT.

The chain carries TRBV5-1 and TRBJ2-7, with D maybe TRBD1 (6 bases). The V and J ends lost 3 bases and 2 bases respectively, with 18 bases between them. Germline V gene sequence: CDR1 SGHRS, CDR2 YFSETQ. The CDR3 totals 16 residues. In DNA form, the CDR3 reads TGCGCCAGCAGCTCGGGCGTGGGGGCTTTGACCTACGAGCAGTACTTC. It yields the protein CASSSGVGALTYEQYF.

The J gene is TRBJ1-6, the V gene TRBV30; TRBD1 agrees at 8 bases. The CDR3 runs to 15 residues. V lost 4 bases, J lost 10 bases, and 12 bases stayed unmatched. Germline-derived CDR1 and CDR2 are GTSNPN and SVGIG (reference sequence). DNA of the CDR3: TGTGCCTGGAACCCCCGGACAGGGTGGCGGTCACCCCTCCACTTT. It encodes CAWNPRTGWRSPLHF.

This chain links TRBV6-5 with TRBJ1-6; 7 bases are shared with TRBD1. The CDR3 is 15 residues long. The germline V gene encodes CDR1 MNHEY and CDR2 SVGAGI. Trimming removed 2 bases from V and 7 bases from J; junction bases left unmatched: 5. CDR3 sequence (DNA): TGTGCCAGCAGTTACAGGGGGCAAGGCAATTCACCCCTCCACTTT. It specifies CASSYRGQGNSPLHF.

The chain carries TRBV7-2 and TRBJ2-7; D possibly corresponds to TRBD2 (5 bases). The CDR3 is made up of 16 amino acids. Germline V gives CDR1 SGHTA, CDR2 FQGNSA. V was cut by 1 base and J by 6 bases, with 19 bases left in between. The DNA for the CDR3 is TGTGCCAGCAGCTTAGGGCTCGGACTTACTGCTTTCGAGCAGTACTTC. This codes for CASSLGLGLTAFEQYF.

This sequence joins TRBV2 and TRBJ2-7, with no clear D. Trimming pared 1 base from V and 7 bases from J, leaving 5 bases between. CDR1 and CDR2 from the germline V gene are SNHLY and FYNNEI. This CDR3 spans 11 amino acids. The CDR3 coding sequence is TGTGCCAGCAGTGAAGGGCGGGAGCAGTACTTC. Its protein product is CASSEGREQYF.

The V call is TRBV4-1, the J call TRBJ2-7, with 8 bases lining up with TRBD1. J was trimmed by 4 bases and V by 4 bases; bases with no gene match: 3. The CDR3 has 13 residues. The germline CDR1 and CDR2 sequences are MGHRA and YSYEKL. This CDR3 reads CASSLDRAYEQYF. CDR3 bases: TGCGCCAGCAGCCTGGACAGGGCGTACGAGCAGTACTTC.

As for this clone: The germline gene is not matched at one end of the junction; a read error may be the cause. The V call is TRBV18, the J call TRBJ2-7; D is perhaps TRBD2 (5 bases). The CDR3 length is 13 residues. Germline CDR1 reads KGHSH; CDR2 reads LQKENI. The CDR3 sequence is CASSPLEAATPNF. The CDR3 DNA sequence: TGTGCCAGCTCACCACTGGAGGCCGCAACCCCCAACTTC.

J is TRBJ2-1 and V is TRBV19; unclear D gene. CDR1 LNHDA and CDR2 SQIVND come from the germline V gene (reference sequence). Trimming removed 4 bases at V and 4 bases at J, with 8 bases between. The CDR3 loop spans 13 amino acids. CDR3 nucleotides: TGTGCCAGTAGTACCCTAAATTACAATGAGCAGTTCTTC. Residues: CASSTLNYNEQFF.

This chain uses TRBV19 with TRBJ2-7; maybe TRBD2 (5 bases). From germline, CDR1 is LNHDA and CDR2 SQIVND (reference sequence). Deletions cut 2 bases from V and 3 bases from J, with 14 bases between. This CDR3 has 15 residues. The CDR3 loop is CASSIRDSAGYEQYF. The DNA of the CDR3 is TGTGCCAGTAGTATAAGAGATTCGGCGGGCTACGAGCAGTACTTC.

A word on this clone: Other DNA sequences in this sample translate to the same CDR3. The chain carries TRBV27 and TRBJ2-7, with a possible D match to TRBD2 (6 bases). Germline V gene data show CDR1 as MNHEY and CDR2 as SMNVEV (reference sequence). Trimming left V 3 bases short and J 2 bases short, with 11 bases between. The CDR3 runs 14 residues. CDR3 protein: CASSFGGSPYEQYF. The CDR3 coding sequence is TGTGCCAGCAGTTTCGGGGGTAGCCCCTACGAGCAGTACTTC.

The chain uses TRBV2 and TRBJ1-2, with 7 bases that match TRBD1. The CDR3 loop spans 14 amino acids. Looked up from germline, CDR1 is SNHLY and CDR2 is FYNNEI. J lost 4 bases, V lost 6 bases, and 8 bases had no gene match. CDR3 sequence reads: CASRPDRRGYGYTF. As DNA, the CDR3 is TGTGCCAGCAGACCGGACAGGCGGGGCTATGGCTACACCTTC.

This chain joins TRBV3-1 (or the pseudogene TRBV3-2) and TRBJ1-2; 7 bases are a match to TRBD1. The CDR3 has 14 amino acids. Germline V CDR1 and CDR2: LGHDT, YNNKEL (reference sequence). V shed 6 bases and J 4 bases; nucleotides not matched to a gene: 8. This chain's CDR3 is CASSQGDSLYGYTF. The CDR3 DNA follows: TGTGCCAGCAGTCAGGGGGACAGCCTCTATGGCTACACCTTC.

The rearrangement links TRBV13 to TRBJ2-7, with 16 bases identical to TRBD2. The CDR3 runs 16 residues. CDR1 and CDR2 from the germline V gene are PRHDT and FYEKMQ (reference sequence). J was trimmed by 5 bases and V by 1 base; bases with no gene match: 2. The CDR3 reads CASSLEGLAGGNEQYF. DNA of the CDR3: TGTGCCAGCAGCTTAGAGGGACTAGCGGGAGGGAACGAGCAGTACTTC.

The chain couples TRBV6-5 to TRBJ1-5, with D maybe TRBD1 (6 bases). V dropped 5 bases and J dropped 6 bases, with 11 bases sitting between them. The CDR3 sequence is 13 residues long. CDR1 and CDR2 (germline): MNHEY, SVGAGI. The CDR3 protein is CASSNRETQPQHF. In DNA form, the CDR3 reads TGTGCCAGCAGTAACAGGGAGACTCAGCCCCAGCATTTT.

This clone came up a few times. The chain couples TRBV7-8 to TRBJ2-1, with TRBD2 matching 13 bases. V trimming: 0 bases; J trimming: 6 bases; junction bases outside the gene matches: 5. This CDR3 is 17 amino acids long. Germline values: CDR1 SGHVS, CDR2 FQNEAQ. CDR3 nucleotide sequence: TGTGCCAGCAGCTTAGCGGGGACTAGCGGGAATACCAATGAGCAGTTCTTC. Translated: CASSLAGTSGNTNEQFF.

This chain joins TRBV7-6 and TRBJ1-1; 11 bases align to TRBD1. CDR1 is SGHVS, CDR2 FNYEAQ, per germline. V lost 1 base to trimming and J lost 0 bases; unmatched junction nucleotides: 1. The CDR3 consists of 16 residues. The CDR3: CASSLGTGGMNTEAFF. DNA of the CDR3: TGTGCCAGCAGCTTAGGGACAGGGGGCATGAACACTGAAGCTTTCTTT. Variable domain in full (rest from reference TRBV7-6 and TRBJ1-1): GAGVSQSPRYKVTKRGQDVALRCDPISGHVSLYWYRQALGQGPEFLTYFNYEAQQDKSGLPNDRFSAERPEGSISTLTIQRTEQRDSAMYRCASSLGTGGMNTEAFFGQGTRLTVV.

This clone was counted between two and nine times. The chain uses TRBV27 and TRBJ2-6; 8 bases align to TRBD1. This CDR3 is built from 14 residues. V shed 8 bases and J 6 bases; nucleotides not matched to a gene: 6. Per the germline V gene, CDR1 is MNHEY and CDR2 is SMNVEV (reference sequence). The CDR3 DNA sequence: TGTGCCAGCGGCCAGACAGGGGCGGCCAACGTCCTGACTTTC. As protein: CASGQTGAANVLTF.

Here the CDR3 DNA reads TGTGCCAGCAGCGTAGGCGGGGACCTGGGCGAGCAGTACTTC. This gives the protein CASSVGGDLGEQYF. The rearrangement joins TRBV9 to TRBJ2-7; D possibly corresponds to TRBD2 (6 bases). V lost 0 bases and J 6 bases, leaving 13 bases between the germline ends. Germline V CDR1 and CDR2: SGDLS, YYNGEE. The CDR3 contains 14 residues.

The chain couples TRBV4-2 to TRBJ2-7; TRBD1 matches at 10 bases. Germline V gene sequence: CDR1 LGHNA, CDR2 YNFKEQ. The CDR3 sequence is 16 residues long. V shed 5 bases, J shed 3 bases, and the junction held 10 bases outside the gene matches. CDR3 DNA sequence: TGTGCCAGCAGCGAACGGGGGACAGGGGTCTTCTACGAGCAGTACTTC. Translation: CASSERGTGVFYEQYF.

This chain connects TRBV7-9 to TRBJ1-1; D not certain. CDR3 length: 12 amino acids. Trimming removed 6 bases at V and 3 bases at J, with 8 bases between. The germline V gene encodes CDR1 SEHNR and CDR2 FQNEAQ (reference sequence). CDR3 in amino acids: CASRSEYTEAFF. Here the CDR3 DNA reads TGTGCCAGCAGATCAGAATACACTGAAGCTTTCTTT.